These T cell receptor beta chains were read from a single sample in a study of T-cell memory formation after mild COVID-19. TCRdb re-called the 5' RACE reads through MiXCR, storing one row per CDR3 protein. The sample gives around 250,000 distinct CDR3 sequences, 7.5% to 10% of which show up once; 20% to 25% is in the top ten. Sequencing was carried out using PBMCs or a T cell subset sorted from them (not recorded which). The receptors come from a man younger than 35 who had mild COVID-19 (a few samples of this study predate the infection). Cell type and time point are not known. Both conserved end residues are part of each CDR3. D genes are given only for firm matches. Size is omitted from some rows. Given values are once, few, many or a class for expanded clones.

clone size,D gene,J gene,V gene,CDR3 protein,CDR3 DNA
few,-,TRBJ1-4,TRBV10-3,CAISEGSWSATNEKLFF,TGTGCCATCAGTGAGGGCTCGTGGTCTGCAACTAATGAAAAACTGTTTTTT
-,-,TRBJ2-3,TRBV10-3,CAISEWRSSPDTQYF,TGTGCCATCAGTGAATGGAGGTCTAGCCCAGATACGCAGTATTTT
-,-,TRBJ2-2,TRBV20-1,CSARAGGLTGELFF,TGCAGTGCTAGGGCGGGTGGGCTCACCGGGGAGCTGTTTTTT
-,-,TRBJ1-5,TRBV5-6,CASSLREGRGNQPQHF,TGTGCCAGCAGCTTGCGCGAGGGGCGCGGCAATCAGCCCCAGCATTTT
-,-,TRBJ1-5,TRBV20-1,CSARSGDSNQPQHF,TGCAGTGCCAGGTCGGGGGATAGCAATCAGCCCCAGCATTTT
many,-,TRBJ2-1,TRBV20-1,CSARGTTHEQFF,TGCAGTGCTAGAGGGACAACCCATGAGCAGTTCTTC
-,-,TRBJ1-5,TRBV24-1,CATSVRQNSNQPQHF,TGTGCCACCAGTGTACGACAAAATAGCAATCAGCCCCAGCATTTT
-,-,TRBJ1-5,TRBV12-3/TRBV12-4,CASSFQGTNQPQHF,TGTGCCAGCAGTTTTCAGGGTACCAATCAGCCCCAGCATTTT
many,TRBD1,TRBJ1-2,TRBV29-1,CSALGQTNYGYTF,TGCAGCGCCTTGGGACAGACGAACTATGGCTACACCTTC
-,-,TRBJ1-2,TRBV6-5,CASSWGYGYTF,TGTGCCAGCAGTTGGGGGTACGGCTACACCTTC
many,-,TRBJ2-4,TRBV11-2,CASSLGGGDIQYF,TGTGCCAGCAGCTTAGGTGGCGGGGACATTCAGTACTTC
few,TRBD2,TRBJ2-5,TRBV7-9,CASRSPGLAGESETQYF,TGTGCCAGCAGAAGCCCCGGACTAGCGGGGGAGTCAGAGACCCAGTACTTC
many,TRBD2,TRBJ2-5,TRBV29-1,CSVAFWGGTGETQYF,TGCAGCGTTGCTTTTTGGGGAGGGACCGGAGAGACCCAGTACTTC
-,-,TRBJ2-1,TRBV7-3,CASSLSPPPGEQFF,TGTGCCAGCAGCTTAAGTCCTCCCCCGGGTGAGCAGTTCTTC
-,-,TRBJ1-1,TRBV6-1,CASTLTLGAEAFF,TGTGCCAGCACACTGACCTTAGGGGCTGAAGCTTTCTTT
few,-,TRBJ2-3,TRBV7-2,CASSLGANTDTQYF,TGTGCCAGCAGCTTAGGAGCTAACACAGATACGCAGTATTTT
few,-,TRBJ1-6,TRBV6-5,CASSYDRQGRYSPLHF,TGTGCCAGCAGTTACGATCGGCAGGGCAGGTACTCACCCCTCCACTTT
few,-,TRBJ2-1,TRBV7-6,CASTLEASYRASSYNEQFF,TGTGCCAGCACCTTAGAGGCGAGTTACAGGGCCAGCTCCTACAATGAGCAGTTCTTC
few,TRBD2,TRBJ2-5,TRBV12-3/TRBV12-4,CASSFQGGTETQYF,TGTGCCAGCAGTTTCCAGGGAGGGACGGAGACCCAGTACTTC
few,-,TRBJ1-2,TRBV7-9,CASSWTGLGGYTF,TGTGCCAGCAGCTGGACCGGGCTAGGAGGCTACACCTTC
-,-,TRBJ2-3,TRBV3-1,CATARDPSFDTQYF,TGTGCCACCGCAAGGGACCCTTCGTTCGATACGCAGTATTTT
few,TRBD1,TRBJ2-2,TRBV15,CATSPWGTGGFGELFF,TGTGCCACCAGCCCATGGGGGACAGGGGGCTTCGGGGAGCTGTTTTTT
-,-,TRBJ2-5,TRBV6-5,CASTLRGTETQYF,TGTGCCAGCACCCTTCGGGGGACGGAGACCCAGTACTTC
many,-,TRBJ2-1,TRBV5-1,CASSQDPGHGYNEQFF,TGCGCCAGCAGCCAGGATCCGGGACATGGGTACAATGAGCAGTTCTTC
many,-,TRBJ2-5,TRBV5-1,CASSLQETQYF,TGTGCCAGCAGCCTCCAAGAGACCCAGTACTTC
few,-,TRBJ1-6,TRBV7-9,CASSQGTASSYNSPLHF,TGTGCCAGCAGCCAAGGGACGGCGAGCTCCTATAATTCACCCCTCCACTTT
few,-,TRBJ2-7,TRBV5-1,CASSLQDFAYEQYF,TGCGCCAGCAGCTTGCAGGACTTTGCCTACGAGCAGTACTTC
few,TRBD2,TRBJ2-3,TRBV20-1,CSASSLAGGTDTQYF,TGCAGTGCTAGTTCCCTAGCGGGGGGCACAGATACGCAGTATTTT
-,TRBD2,TRBJ2-5,TRBV5-1,CASSLSGTSGSGQETQYF,TGCGCCAGCAGCCTCTCCGGGACTAGCGGGAGCGGTCAAGAGACCCAGTACTTC
-,-,TRBJ2-2,TRBV7-8,CASSGATGLKTGELFF,TGTGCCAGCAGCGGAGCAACAGGGTTAAAAACCGGGGAGCTGTTTTTT
few,-,TRBJ1-2,TRBV4-1,CASSQEPMPGNTLSGYTF,TGCGCCAGCAGCCAAGAGCCTATGCCGGGGAACACCCTATCTGGCTACACCTTC
-,-,TRBJ2-3,TRBV11-2,CASSHGRTDTQYF,TGTGCCAGCAGCCATGGCCGCACAGATACGCAGTATTTT